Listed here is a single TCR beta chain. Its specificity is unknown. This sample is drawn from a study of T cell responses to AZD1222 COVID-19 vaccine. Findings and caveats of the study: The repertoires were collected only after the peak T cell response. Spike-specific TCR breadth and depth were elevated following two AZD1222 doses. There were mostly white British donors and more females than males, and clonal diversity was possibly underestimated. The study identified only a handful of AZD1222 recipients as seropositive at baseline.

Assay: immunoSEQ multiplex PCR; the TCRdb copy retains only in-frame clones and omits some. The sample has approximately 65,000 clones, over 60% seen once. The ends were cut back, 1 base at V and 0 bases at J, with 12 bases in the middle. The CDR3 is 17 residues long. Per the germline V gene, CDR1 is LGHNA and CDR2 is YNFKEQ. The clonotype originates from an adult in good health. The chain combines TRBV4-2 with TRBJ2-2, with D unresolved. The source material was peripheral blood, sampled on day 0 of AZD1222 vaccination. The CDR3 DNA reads TGTGCCAGCAGCCAAGTGGGGATCACAACGAACACCGGGGAGCTGTTTTTT. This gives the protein CASSQVGITTNTGELFF.